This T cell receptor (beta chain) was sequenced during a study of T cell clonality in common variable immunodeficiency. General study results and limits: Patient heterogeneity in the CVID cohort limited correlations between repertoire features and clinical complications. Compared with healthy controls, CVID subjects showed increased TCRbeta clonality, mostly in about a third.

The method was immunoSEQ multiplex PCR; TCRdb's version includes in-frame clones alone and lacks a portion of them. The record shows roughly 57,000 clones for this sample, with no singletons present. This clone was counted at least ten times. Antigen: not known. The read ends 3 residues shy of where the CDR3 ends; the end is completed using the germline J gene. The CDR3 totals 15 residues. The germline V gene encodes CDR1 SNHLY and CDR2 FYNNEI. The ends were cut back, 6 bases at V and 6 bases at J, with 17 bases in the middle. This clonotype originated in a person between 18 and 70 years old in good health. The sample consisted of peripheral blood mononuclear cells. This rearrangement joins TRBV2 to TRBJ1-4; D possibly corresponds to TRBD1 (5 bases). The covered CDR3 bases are TGTGCCAGCAGGTACAGGCCTGAGGTGGATGAAAAA. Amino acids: CASRYRPEVDEK. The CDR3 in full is CASRYRPEVDEKLFF.